This paragraph reports one TCR beta chain. This sample was taken from a study of blood T cell repertoires in COVID-19. For the study at large: Sites across the United States, Italy and Spain contributed samples from acute and convalescent COVID-19. PBMCs, B-cell-depleted T cells, or T cells were the source of the cDNA or gDNA that made up the material.

This CDR3 region has 14 residues. V was shortened by 4 bases and J by 2 bases, with 13 bases between the two germline ends. CDR1 SGHDT and CDR2 YYEEEE come from the germline V gene. Per the original data handling: By means of reference gene primer amplification, nucleated cell counts were estimated. Sequencing was performed with immunoSEQ multiplex PCR; in TCRdb, only in-frame clones are kept and a portion is missing. The V and J calls and clone size are taken from that table; D and trimming were inferred from the DNA. The data contain 100,000 to 150,000 clones, around nine tenths of them singletons.

J is TRBJ2-7 and V is TRBV5-6; D is possibly TRBD2 (5 bases). The TCR was taken from a human donor in a cohort sampled during active COVID-19. Sequencing was carried out using peripheral blood. CDR3 sequence: CASSPQMEAYEQYF. In nucleotides, the CDR3 is TGTGCCAGCAGCCCGCAGATGGAGGCCTACGAGCAGTACTTC.